This paragraph reports one T cell receptor (beta chain). In the study's own analysis: Reference gene primers were amplified, and this amplification served to estimate nucleated cell counts. TCRdb's table, derived via immunoSEQ multiplex PCR, lists solely in-frame clones and lacks some. The D gene and trimming were derived from the DNA, and the V and J assignments and clone size from that table. The sample lists approximately 170,000 clones, 88% occurring once. The record originates from a study of blood T cell repertoires in COVID-19. The overall study: Samples taken during acute and convalescent COVID-19 were collected in the United States, Italy and Spain. Sample material is recorded as cDNA or gDNA derived from T cells, B-cell-depleted T cells, or PBMCs.

The CDR3 totals 16 residues. With 2 bases clipped from V and 1 base from J, the junction kept 6 bases outside the gene matches. Germline-derived CDR1 and CDR2 are SGHTS and YDEGEE. The V call is TRBV5-8, the J call TRBJ1-5, with TRBD1 matching over 7 bases. The sample taken for sequencing was peripheral blood. This receptor was identified in a man aged 60 to 75 with acute or convalescent COVID-19. CDR3 DNA sequence: TGTGCCAGCAGCTTTGGAGGGGGCTGGAGCAATCAGCCCCAGCATTTT. Protein sequence: CASSFGGGWSNQPQHF.